The 2 T cell receptor beta chains presented below share a single source sample, sequenced in a study of T cells expressing NK-cell markers. TCRdb derives one entry per CDR3 protein from the 5' RACE reads, leaving out DNA. This listing includes 300,000 to 500,000 distinct CDR3 sequences. Material for sequencing was blood T cells: a sorted CD56 or NKG2C T cell subset, CD4+ or CD8+ T cells, or bulk PBMC T cells (not recorded which). The receptors here all came from a woman between 45 and 65 years old in good health.

The CDR3 sequence: CASSPPGSGYNEQFF. The rearrangement links TRBV3-1 to TRBJ2-1; TCRdb's D gene call, TRBD2, goes unchecked for lack of DNA. Germline CDR1 and CDR2: LGHDT and YNNKEL (reference sequence). This CDR3 spans 15 amino acids.

This CDR3 reads CASSLDDLGDTQYF. This chain links TRBV5-6 with TRBJ2-3. This CDR3 has 14 amino acids. Germline values: CDR1 SGHDT, CDR2 YYEEEE.